These T cell receptor beta chains were read from a single sample in a study of Tregs in tolerant kidney transplant recipients. The data were produced by immunoSEQ multiplex PCR, yet TCRdb's version contains in-frame clones alone and is incomplete. Among approximately 60,000 clones listed, around 87% were seen once. The specimen comprised CD4+ T cells from blood (PBMCs), sampled 6 months after the transplant. The receptors here all came from a human patient who received a combined kidney and bone marrow transplant. The graft donor may be the source of some T cells. CDR3s leave out the opening cysteine and the closing phenylalanine or tryptophan. Fields, in order: J gene, D gene, V gene, CDR3 protein. D genes are given only for firm matches.

J: TRBJ2-5
D: TRBD2
V: TRBV19
CDR3: ASSIHSGGAETQY

J: TRBJ1-4
D: NA
V: TRBV27
CDR3: ASRKDSYNEKLF

J: TRBJ2-1
D: NA
V: TRBV7-9
CDR3: ASSPGTYNEQF

J: TRBJ1-2
D: NA
V: TRBV18
CDR3: ASSPSNSPKRANYGYT

J: TRBJ2-5
D: NA
V: TRBV29-1
CDR3: SVHRGQETQY

J: TRBJ1-2
D: NA
V: TRBV29-1
CDR3: SVDGAATFEGYT

J: TRBJ2-1
D: NA
V: TRBV19
CDR3: ASNIRGSYTYNEQF

J: TRBJ2-2
D: TRBD1
V: TRBV11-2
CDR3: ASSLNAGGSTGELF

J: TRBJ1-2
D: TRBD1
V: TRBV19
CDR3: ASTSGQGIHGYT

J: TRBJ2-3
D: TRBD1
V: TRBV6-1
CDR3: ASSEPMDRWGTDTQY

J: TRBJ1-2
D: NA
V: TRBV29-1
CDR3: SVAGDNYGYT

J: TRBJ2-2
D: TRBD2
V: TRBV4-3
CDR3: ASSQGTSGGAGGELF

J: TRBJ2-7
D: TRBD1
V: TRBV6-6
CDR3: ASSDRGVEQY

J: TRBJ2-7
D: TRBD1
V: TRBV2
CDR3: ASKQGAAYEQY

J: TRBJ1-1
D: NA
V: TRBV6-8
CDR3: ASPQAVFNTEAF

J: TRBJ1-5
D: NA
V: TRBV7-2
CDR3: ASSSAGGYYNQPQH

J: TRBJ2-2
D: NA
V: TRBV7-2
CDR3: ASSRGGKGELF

J: TRBJ2-5
D: NA
V: TRBV10-3
CDR3: AISRQLQETQY

J: TRBJ2-2
D: TRBD1
V: TRBV10-2
CDR3: ASRDREYTGELF

J: TRBJ2-1
D: TRBD2
V: TRBV7-8
CDR3: ASSLGVWREPSYNEQF

J: TRBJ2-2
D: TRBD1
V: TRBV15
CDR3: ATSPGQSGTGELF

J: TRBJ1-2
D: NA
V: TRBV30
CDR3: AWSVTGGISGYT

J: TRBJ1-3
D: NA
V: TRBV11-3
CDR3: ASSLGPSGNTIY

J: TRBJ2-3
D: NA
V: TRBV11-3
CDR3: ASSGQTGTDTQY

J: TRBJ2-3
D: NA
V: TRBV4-3
CDR3: ASSQDLGESDTQY

J: TRBJ1-4
D: NA
V: TRBV2
CDR3: ASTDRGVANEKLF

J: TRBJ2-3
D: NA
V: TRBV18
CDR3: ASSPPASTDTQY

J: TRBJ2-2
D: TRBD1
V: TRBV6-1
CDR3: ASIREGGATGELF

J: TRBJ2-2
D: TRBD1
V: TRBV19
CDR3: ASSRTGVTGELF

J: TRBJ2-1
D: TRBD2
V: TRBV7-3
CDR3: ASSPGSGRALDEQF

J: TRBJ1-2
D: TRBD1
V: TRBV7-3
CDR3: ASSLGTGDYGYT

J: TRBJ2-3
D: TRBD2
V: TRBV5-4
CDR3: ASSLGLAVADTQY

J: TRBJ2-1
D: NA
V: TRBV6-1
CDR3: ASQGLTTYNEQF

J: TRBJ2-3
D: NA
V: TRBV2
CDR3: ASRNTGDTQY

J: TRBJ2-3
D: NA
V: TRBV19
CDR3: ASSDRPTDTQY

J: TRBJ2-1
D: TRBD2
V: TRBV4-1
CDR3: ASSQETSGPSSYNEQF

J: TRBJ1-2
D: TRBD1
V: TRBV9
CDR3: ASSVGQGGFSGYT

J: TRBJ2-5
D: NA
V: TRBV7-2
CDR3: ASSLVIETQY